One sample yielded the 23 T cell receptor beta chains listed below, sequenced in a study of cytomegalovirus exposure and HLA in healthy donors. 13 Jbeta primers and 60 Vbeta primers were used for the PCR. Some clones are missing from TCRdb's copy, which holds only in-frame ones; the method was immunoSEQ multiplex PCR. The table includes fewer than 110,000 clones, roughly three quarters detected once. The sample was PBMCs. These receptors came from a woman aged 18-30 years in good health and CMV-seropositive.

The chain recombines TRBV2 with TRBJ2-7, with TRBD1 matching 8 bases. V lost 6 bases, J lost 3 bases, and 13 bases stayed unmatched. CDR1 is SNHLY, CDR2 FYNNEI, per germline. The CDR3 spans 16 residues. CDR3 region: CASRDRVRSRNYEQYF. The CDR3 nucleotides read TGTGCCAGCAGGGACAGGGTTCGATCTCGGAACTACGAGCAGTACTTC. The complete variable domain, with remaining parts taken from reference TRBV2 and TRBJ2-7, reads EPEVTQTPSHQVTQMGQEVILRCVPISNHLYFYWYRQILGQKVEFLVSFYNNEISEKSEIFDDQFSVERPDGSNFTLKIRSTKLEDSAMYFCASRDRVRSRNYEQYFGPGTRLTVT.

The chain combines TRBV2 with TRBJ2-2; 11 bases are shared with TRBD2. V dropped 6 bases and J dropped 8; count of bases not matched to a gene: 8. Germline CDR1 SNHLY, CDR2 FYNNEI. The CDR3 has 15 amino acids. CDR3 sequence: CASRGTSGGPGELFF. Written as DNA, the CDR3 is TGTGCCAGCAGGGGGACTAGCGGAGGGCCTGGGGAGCTGTTTTTT.

V usage is TRBV11-2 and J usage is TRBJ1-2; D may be TRBD1 (5 bases). CDR3 length: 17 residues. Germline CDR1 SGHAT, CDR2 FQNNGV. Trimming left V 5 bases short and J 8 bases short, with 27 bases between. The CDR3 DNA reads as TGTGCCAGCAGCCCTCTGGGGCAGATGGAACTATCGAGGGGCTACACCTTC. It is translated as CASSPLGQMELSRGYTF.

The chain has TRBV30 and TRBJ1-5, with 7 positions matching TRBD1. CDR3 length: 15 residues. The V gene end was trimmed by 2 bases and the J gene end by 4 bases; junction bases not matched to a gene: 8. Germline-derived CDR1 and CDR2 are GTSNPN and SVGIG (reference sequence). The CDR3 reads CAWSWSQGLNQPQHF. The CDR3 bases are TGTGCCTGGAGTTGGTCACAGGGGCTAAATCAGCCCCAGCATTTT.

This chain links TRBV5-4 with TRBJ2-3, with D possibly matching TRBD1 (5 bases). The CDR3 has 16 amino acids. Germline-derived CDR1 and CDR2 are SGHNT and YYREEE (reference sequence). Trimming took 0 bases from V and 2 from J, leaving 13 bases between them. Written as DNA, the CDR3 is TGTGCCAGCAGCTTGGAGGGGTCGATCTTCACAGATACGCAGTATTTT. Its protein is CASSLEGSIFTDTQYF.

This rearrangement joins TRBV9 to TRBJ2-1; D is possibly TRBD1 (6 bases). CDR1 SGDLS and CDR2 YYNGEE come from the germline V gene. The V gene lost 0 bases and the J gene lost 1 base, with 11 bases spanning the gap. This CDR3 has 16 residues. The CDR3 DNA reads as TGTGCCAGCAGCGTAGGTCCGGACAGTTCCTACAATGAGCAGTTCTTC. It codes for CASSVGPDSSYNEQFF.

V and J are TRBV28 and TRBJ1-5, with a weak D call TRBD1 (6 bases). The CDR3 is 15 residues long. Trimming took off 3 bases at V and 0 bases at J, with 9 bases between the two ends. CDR1 and CDR2 from the germline V gene are MDHEN and SYDVKM. DNA for the CDR3: TGTGCCAGCAGTTTCGGGACATCTAGCAATCAGCCCCAGCATTTT. It encodes CASSFGTSSNQPQHF. Together with reference TRBV28 and TRBJ1-5, the CDR3 gives the full variable domain: DVKVTQSSRYLVKRTGEKVFLECVQDMDHENMFWYRQDPGLGLRLIYFSYDVKMKEKGDIPEGYSVSREKKERFSLILESASTNQTSMYLCASSFGTSSNQPQHFGDGTRLSIL.

V and J are TRBV28 and TRBJ1-2; 10 bases line up with TRBD1. Germline V gives CDR1 MDHEN, CDR2 SYDVKM. This CDR3 is 16 amino acids long. The trim removed 7 bases at V and 2 bases at J, leaving 10 bases unmatched. The DNA for the CDR3 is TGTGCCAGCAAAAGACCGGGACAGGGGTTAAACTATGGCTACACCTTC. It encodes CASKRPGQGLNYGYTF.

The chain combines TRBV19 with TRBJ2-1, with 9 positions matching TRBD2. J lost 7 bases, V lost 7 bases, and 5 bases had no gene match. The CDR3 is made up of 13 amino acids. Germline lookup yields CDR1 LNHDA and CDR2 SQIVND (reference sequence). The CDR3 DNA follows: TGTGCCAGTACCGGGAGCGGGGGGAATGAGCAGTTCTTC. Translated, it gives CASTGSGGNEQFF.

The chain combines TRBV6-1 with TRBJ2-7; TRBD2 aligns across 14 bases. The CDR3 runs to 16 residues. V dropped 4 bases and J dropped 2; count of bases not matched to a gene: 4. CDR1 MNHNS and CDR2 SASEGT come from the germline V gene. CDR3 in DNA: TGTGCCAGCAGTGTGGGACTAGCGGGGGCACCCTACGAGCAGTACTTC. Amino acids: CASSVGLAGAPYEQYF.

This chain uses TRBV25-1 with TRBJ1-2, with a tentative D call TRBD1 (5 bases). The CDR3 has 11 residues. Trimming left V 8 bases short and J 4 bases short, with 8 bases between. Germline lookup yields CDR1 MGHDK and CDR2 SYGVNS. The CDR3 DNA reads TGTGCCAGCTGGGGCGGCTATGGCTACACCTTC. It yields the protein CASWGGYGYTF.

The V and J genes are TRBV19 and TRBJ2-7, with D possibly TRBD2 on 6 matching bases. V lost 2 bases, J lost 2 bases, and 10 bases lay in between. CDR1 and CDR2 (germline): LNHDA, SQIVND (reference sequence). The CDR3 is 14 residues long. CDR3 in amino acids: CASSITGEAYEQYF. The CDR3 DNA follows: TGTGCCAGTAGTATAACTGGGGAGGCCTACGAGCAGTACTTC. Full variable domain (rest looked up from reference TRBV19 and TRBJ2-7): DGGITQSPKYLFRKEGQNVTLSCEQNLNHDAMYWYRQDPGQGLRLIYYSQIVNDFQKGDIAEGYSVSREKKESFPLTVTSAQKNPTAFYLCASSITGEAYEQYFGPGTRLTVT.

The V call is TRBV2, the J call TRBJ1-5, with 8 nucleotides matching TRBD1. In germline, CDR1 is SNHLY, CDR2 FYNNEI. The CDR3 is 14 amino acids. J gave up 6 bases and V 8 bases, and 9 bases lay outside the gene matches. CDR3 DNA sequence: TGTGCCAGCCATGACAGGGGAGGCAGTCAGCCCCAGCATTTT. Its translation: CASHDRGGSQPQHF.

The rearrangement links TRBV7-9 to TRBJ2-1, with 8 positions matching TRBD2. The CDR3 totals 15 residues. V lost 3 bases, J lost 4 bases, and 5 bases stayed unmatched. Germline lookup yields CDR1 SEHNR and CDR2 FQNEAQ (reference sequence). CDR3 nucleotide sequence: TGTGCCAGCAGCTTTTATACTAGCGGATACAATGAGCAGTTCTTC. Its translation: CASSFYTSGYNEQFF.

V usage is TRBV2 and J usage is TRBJ1-2; D unresolved. CDR3 size: 14 residues. Trimming removed 5 bases at V and 5 bases at J, with 15 bases between. Germline V gives CDR1 SNHLY, CDR2 FYNNEI. CDR3 sequence reads: CASSLSRDWYGYTF. CDR3 coding DNA: TGTGCCAGCAGTCTATCACGGGATTGGTATGGCTACACCTTC.

This clone has only one observation. This sequence joins TRBV6-6 and TRBJ2-7; 7 bases map to TRBD2. Per the germline V gene, CDR1 is MNHNY and CDR2 is SVGAGI (reference sequence). Trimming took 8 bases from V and 4 from J; bases not matched to a gene: 11. There are 14 residues in the CDR3. CDR3 DNA sequence: TGTGCCAGCTCGCGGGGGAGTACTGGGTACGAGCAGTACTTC. Protein: CASSRGSTGYEQYF.

The rearrangement uses TRBV27 and TRBJ2-7; D gene unclear. Trimming took off 6 bases at V and 6 bases at J, with 18 bases between the two ends. The CDR3 runs to 14 residues. In germline, CDR1 is MNHEY, CDR2 SMNVEV (reference sequence). The CDR3 reads CASRRRSASSEQYF. CDR3 DNA sequence: TGTGCCAGCAGGAGGAGATCAGCTTCCAGCGAGCAGTACTTC.

The CDR3 DNA reads TGCGCCAGCAGCTGGGGACAGGGAGACACTGAAGCTTTCTTT. Its protein product is CASSWGQGDTEAFF. This chain links TRBV5-1 with TRBJ1-1; 9 bases match TRBD1. CDR1 SGHRS and CDR2 YFSETQ come from the germline V gene. The CDR3 length is 14 residues. The junction had 3 bases not matched to a gene; V was cut back by 3 bases and J by 3 bases.

This clone has only a few counts. The V gene is TRBV6-1, the J gene TRBJ1-2; a possible D gene is TRBD1 (6 bases). Trimming left V 4 bases short and J 4 bases short, with 22 bases between. Germline V gives CDR1 MNHNS, CDR2 SASEGT. The CDR3 spans 17 residues. CDR3 amino acids: CASSVGNRAQLLYGYTF. Here the CDR3 DNA reads TGTGCCAGCAGTGTGGGGAACAGGGCTCAGCTTCTCTATGGCTACACCTTC.

The chain has TRBV9 and TRBJ2-5; TRBD2 is a possible D gene (6 bases). CDR1 SGDLS and CDR2 YYNGEE come from the germline V gene. The length of the CDR3 is 16 residues. V lost 0 bases and J lost 2, with 14 bases in between. CDR3 sequence (DNA): TGTGCCAGCAGCGTAGCGGCTCGGCGGGGACAAGAGACCCAGTACTTC. Protein product: CASSVAARRGQETQYF.

V and J are TRBV7-6 and TRBJ2-7; D remains unclear. The CDR3 extends over 14 amino acids. The germline V and J ends were trimmed by 4 bases and 2 bases, with 12 bases remaining between them. Germline CDR1 is SGHVS and CDR2 is FNYEAQ. Here the CDR3 DNA reads TGTGCCAGCAGCTCCGGTCCAGGTACCTACGAGCAGTACTTC. Translating gives CASSSGPGTYEQYF.

The gene calls are TRBV7-6 and TRBJ2-7; 10 bases line up with TRBD1. Germline-derived CDR1 and CDR2 are SGHVS and FNYEAQ. The CDR3 totals 16 residues. With 1 base clipped from V and 4 bases from J, the junction kept 7 bases outside the gene matches. In nucleotides, the CDR3 is TGTGCCAGCAGCTTAGGCCGGGGGACAGGGGATTACGAGCAGTACTTC. It encodes CASSLGRGTGDYEQYF.

The rearrangement links TRBV28 to TRBJ2-3, with 8 bases lining up with TRBD2. The CDR3 is made up of 17 amino acids. Trimming at V came to 3 bases and at J to 2 bases, leaving 10 bases not matched to a gene. In germline, CDR1 is MDHEN, CDR2 SYDVKM. CDR3 nucleotide sequence: TGTGCCAGCAGTTTTTTGGGACTAGAGGGGACCACAGATACGCAGTATTTT. Translated: CASSFLGLEGTTDTQYF.